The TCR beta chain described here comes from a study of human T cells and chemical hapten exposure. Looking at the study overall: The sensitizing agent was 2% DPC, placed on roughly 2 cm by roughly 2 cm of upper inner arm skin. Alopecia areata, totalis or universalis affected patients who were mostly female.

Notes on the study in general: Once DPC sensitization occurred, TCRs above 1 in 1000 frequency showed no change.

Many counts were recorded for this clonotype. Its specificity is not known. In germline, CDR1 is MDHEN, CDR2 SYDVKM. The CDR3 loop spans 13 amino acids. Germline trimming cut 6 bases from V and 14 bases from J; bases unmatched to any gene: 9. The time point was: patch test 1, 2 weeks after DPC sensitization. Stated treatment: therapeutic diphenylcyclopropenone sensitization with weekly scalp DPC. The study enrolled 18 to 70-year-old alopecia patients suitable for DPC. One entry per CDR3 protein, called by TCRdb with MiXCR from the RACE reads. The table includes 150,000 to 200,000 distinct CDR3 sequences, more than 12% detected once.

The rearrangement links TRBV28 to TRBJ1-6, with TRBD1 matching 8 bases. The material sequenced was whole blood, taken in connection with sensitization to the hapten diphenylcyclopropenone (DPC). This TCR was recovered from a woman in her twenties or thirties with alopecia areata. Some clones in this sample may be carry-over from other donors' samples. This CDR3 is CASRAGQGGTLHF. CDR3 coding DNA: TGTGCCAGCAGGGCCGGACAGGGTGGTACCCTCCACTTT.